This TCR beta chain was captured by sequencing in a study of T cell clonotyping in hematopoietic cell transplantation. Clones were sequenced by immunoSEQ multiplex PCR, and TCRdb holds only the in-frame ones, with some missing. The sample shows approximately 9,000 clones, 75% to 80% of them seen only once. Germline V gene sequence: CDR1 SNHLY, CDR2 FYNNEI. The CDR3 runs to 12 residues. The V and J ends lost 11 bases and 5 bases, in that order; junction bases with no gene match: 8. Sequencing used peripheral blood mononuclear cells, obtained 180 days after allogeneic stem cell transplant. This sequence joins TRBV2 and TRBJ2-5, with 7 positions matching TRBD2. This receptor was obtained from a female patient in her fifties or sixties who had an allogeneic stem cell transplant from a related donor, so the T cells may come from the graft donor. Some clones in this sample may be carry-over from other donors' samples. Here the CDR3 reads CAGRDYVETQYF. The CDR3 nucleotides are TGTGCCGGCCGGGACTACGTTGAGACCCAGTACTTC.